The following is a T cell receptor beta chain sequence with its context. This CDR3 is built from 15 residues. V dropped 1 base and J dropped 6 bases, with 14 bases sitting between them. Germline V gene data show CDR1 as LGHDT and CDR2 as YNNKEL (reference sequence). The data stem from a study of blood T cell repertoires in COVID-19. The repertoire was sequenced with immunoSEQ multiplex PCR; TCRdb's copy has only in-frame clones and lacks some. The table has 210,000 or so clones, roughly 80% seen once. This TCR was sampled from a woman at least 80 years old with acute or convalescent COVID-19. Sequenced: peripheral blood. This chain connects TRBV3-1 (or the pseudogene TRBV3-2) to TRBJ2-3, with a weak D call TRBD1 (5 bases). The CDR3 protein is CASSQGGRVDDTQYF. The DNA of the CDR3 is TGTGCCAGCAGCCAAGGGGGCAGGGTGGATGATACGCAGTATTTT.